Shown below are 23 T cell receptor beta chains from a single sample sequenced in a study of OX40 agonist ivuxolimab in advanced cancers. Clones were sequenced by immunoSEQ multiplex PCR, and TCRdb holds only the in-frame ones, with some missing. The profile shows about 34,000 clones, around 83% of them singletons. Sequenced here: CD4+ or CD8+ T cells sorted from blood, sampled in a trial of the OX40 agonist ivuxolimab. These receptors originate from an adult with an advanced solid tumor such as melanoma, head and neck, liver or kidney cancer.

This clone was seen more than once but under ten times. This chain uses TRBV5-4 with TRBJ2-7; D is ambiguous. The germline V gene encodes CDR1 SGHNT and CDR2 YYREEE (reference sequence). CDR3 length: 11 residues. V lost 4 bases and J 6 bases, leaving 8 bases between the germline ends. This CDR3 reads CASSRNSEQYF. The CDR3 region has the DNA TGTGCCAGCAGCCGAAACAGCGAGCAGTACTTC.

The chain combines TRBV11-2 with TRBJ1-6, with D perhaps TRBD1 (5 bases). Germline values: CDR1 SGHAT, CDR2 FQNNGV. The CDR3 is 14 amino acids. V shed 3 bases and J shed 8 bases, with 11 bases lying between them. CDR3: CASSFSARDSPLHF. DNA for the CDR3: TGTGCCAGCAGCTTTAGTGCCAGGGATTCACCCCTCCACTTT.

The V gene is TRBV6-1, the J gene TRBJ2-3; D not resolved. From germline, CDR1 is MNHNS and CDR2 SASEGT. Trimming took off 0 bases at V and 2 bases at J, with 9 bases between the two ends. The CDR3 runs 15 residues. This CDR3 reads CASSEAGRTTDTQYF. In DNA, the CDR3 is TGTGCCAGCAGTGAAGCCGGCAGGACCACAGATACGCAGTATTTT.

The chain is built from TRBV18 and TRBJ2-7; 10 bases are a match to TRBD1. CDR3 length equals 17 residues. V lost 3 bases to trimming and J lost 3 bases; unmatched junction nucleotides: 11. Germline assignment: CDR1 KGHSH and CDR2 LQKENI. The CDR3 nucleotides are TGTGCCAGCTCACCGGGACAGGGGTTGGAGGGTCTCTACGAGCAGTACTTC. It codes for CASSPGQGLEGLYEQYF.

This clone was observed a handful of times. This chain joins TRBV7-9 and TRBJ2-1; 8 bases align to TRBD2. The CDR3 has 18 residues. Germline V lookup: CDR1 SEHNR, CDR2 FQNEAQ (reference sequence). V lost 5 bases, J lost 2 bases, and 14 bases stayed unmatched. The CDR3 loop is CASSARGPSGQTYNEQFF. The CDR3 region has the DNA TGTGCCAGCAGCGCCAGGGGTCCTAGCGGGCAAACCTACAATGAGCAGTTCTTC.

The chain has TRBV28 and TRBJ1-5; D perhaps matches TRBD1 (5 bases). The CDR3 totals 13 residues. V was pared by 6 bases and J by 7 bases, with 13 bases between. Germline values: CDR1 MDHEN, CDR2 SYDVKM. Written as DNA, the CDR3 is TGTGCCAGCAGCCTTATGAGGGGACAGCCCCAGCATTTT. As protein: CASSLMRGQPQHF.

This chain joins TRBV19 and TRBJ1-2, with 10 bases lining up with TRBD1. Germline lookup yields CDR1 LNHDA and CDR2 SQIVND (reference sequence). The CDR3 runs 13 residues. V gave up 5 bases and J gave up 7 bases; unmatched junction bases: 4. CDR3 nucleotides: TGTGCCAGTAGTCGACAGGGGGCGCGTGGCTACACCTTC. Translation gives CASSRQGARGYTF.

This CDR3 reads CASSLDLASGRTREYF. CDR3 bases: TGTGCCAGCAGCTTAGATCTGGCTAGCGGGAGGACCCGAGAGTACTTC. V is TRBV11-2 and J is TRBJ2-7; 11 bases align to TRBD2. The CDR3 covers 16 residues. Germline CDR1 and CDR2: SGHAT and FQNNGV. V was clipped by 0 bases and J by 11 bases; unmatched bases: 12.

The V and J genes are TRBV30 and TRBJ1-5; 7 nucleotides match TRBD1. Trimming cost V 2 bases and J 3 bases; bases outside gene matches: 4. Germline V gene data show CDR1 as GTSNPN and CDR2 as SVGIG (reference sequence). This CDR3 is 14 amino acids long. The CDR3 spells CAWSRTGPNQPQHF. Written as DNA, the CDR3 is TGTGCCTGGAGTAGGACAGGACCCAATCAGCCCCAGCATTTT.

In DNA, the CDR3 is TGTGCCTGGAGTGTAAACGGGCGGACAGATACGCAGTATTTT. It specifies CAWSVNGRTDTQYF. The chain couples TRBV30 to TRBJ2-3; D call uncertain. Looked up from germline, CDR1 is GTSNPN and CDR2 is SVGIG (reference sequence). CDR3 length: 14 residues. V was pared by 0 bases and J by 3 bases, with 10 bases between.

CDR3 amino acids: CASSFDRGNEQFF. For the CDR3, the DNA is TGTGCCAGCAGCTTCGACAGGGGCAATGAGCAGTTCTTC. This chain joins TRBV7-3 and TRBJ2-1; 8 positions match TRBD1. The CDR3 runs to 13 residues. The germline V gene has CDR1 SGHTA and CDR2 FQGTGA. V shed 3 bases and J 6 bases; nucleotides not matched to a gene: 1. The complete variable domain, with remaining parts taken from reference TRBV7-3 and TRBJ2-1, reads GAGVSQTPSNKVTEKGKYVELRCDPISGHTALYWYRQSLGQGPEFLIYFQGTGAADDSGLPNDRFFAVRPEGSVSTLKIQRTERGDSAVYLCASSFDRGNEQFFGPGTRLTVL.

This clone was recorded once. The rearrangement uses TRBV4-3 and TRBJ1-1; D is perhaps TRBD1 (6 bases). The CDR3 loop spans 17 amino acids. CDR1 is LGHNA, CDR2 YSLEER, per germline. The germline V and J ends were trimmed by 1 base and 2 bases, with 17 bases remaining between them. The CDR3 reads CASSQAARGERNTEAFF. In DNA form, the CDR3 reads TGCGCCAGCAGCCAAGCGGCAAGGGGGGAAAGAAACACTGAAGCTTTCTTT.

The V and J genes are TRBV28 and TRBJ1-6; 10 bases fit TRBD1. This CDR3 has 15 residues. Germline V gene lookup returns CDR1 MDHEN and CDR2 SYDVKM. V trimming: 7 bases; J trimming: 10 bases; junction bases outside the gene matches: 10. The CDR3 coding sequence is TGTGCCAGCACCCCGGGGGGACAGGGGCGCTCACCCCTCCACTTT. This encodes CASTPGGQGRSPLHF.

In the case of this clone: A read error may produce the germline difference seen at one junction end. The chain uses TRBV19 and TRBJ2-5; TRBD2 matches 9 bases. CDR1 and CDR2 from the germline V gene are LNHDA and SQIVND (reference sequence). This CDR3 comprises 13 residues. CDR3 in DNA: TGTGCCAGTAGGATAGCGGGAGCGGAGACCCAGTACTTC. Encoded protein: CASRIAGAETQYF. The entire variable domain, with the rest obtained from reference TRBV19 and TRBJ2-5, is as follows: DGGITQSPKYLFRKEGQNVTLSCEQNLNHDAMYWYRQDPGQGLRLIYYSQIVNDFQKGDIAEGYSVSREKKESFPLTVTSAQKNPTAFYLCASRIAGAETQYFGPGTRLLVL.

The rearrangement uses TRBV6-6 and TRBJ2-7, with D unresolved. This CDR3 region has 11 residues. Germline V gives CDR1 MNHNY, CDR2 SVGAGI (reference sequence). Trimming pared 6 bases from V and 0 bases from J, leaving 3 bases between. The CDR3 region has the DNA TGTGCCAGCAGACTCTCCTACGAGCAGTACTTC. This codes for CASRLSYEQYF.

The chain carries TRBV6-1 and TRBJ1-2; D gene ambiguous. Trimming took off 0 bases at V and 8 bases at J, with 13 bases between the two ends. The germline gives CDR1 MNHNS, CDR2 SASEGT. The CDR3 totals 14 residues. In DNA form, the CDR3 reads TGTGCCAGCAGTGAAGCAGGCCTATCTCGGGGCTACACCTTC. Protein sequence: CASSEAGLSRGYTF.

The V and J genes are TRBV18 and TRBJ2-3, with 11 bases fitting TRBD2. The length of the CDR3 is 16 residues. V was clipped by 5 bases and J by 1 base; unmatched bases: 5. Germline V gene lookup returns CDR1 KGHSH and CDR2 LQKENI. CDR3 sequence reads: CASSTGTSGGTDTQYF. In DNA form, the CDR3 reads TGTGCCAGCTCAACCGGGACTAGCGGTGGCACAGATACGCAGTATTTT.

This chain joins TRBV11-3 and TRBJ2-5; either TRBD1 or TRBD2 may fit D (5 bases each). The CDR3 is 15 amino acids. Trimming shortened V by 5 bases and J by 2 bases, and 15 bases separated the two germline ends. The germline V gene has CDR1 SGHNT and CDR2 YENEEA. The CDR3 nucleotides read TGTGCCAGCAGCGCCGGGGCTAGCCGGCAAGAGACCCAGTACTTC. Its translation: CASSAGASRQETQYF. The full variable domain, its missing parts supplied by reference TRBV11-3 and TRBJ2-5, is EAGVVQSPRYKIIEKKQPVAFWCNPISGHNTLYWYLQNLGQGPELLIRYENEEAVDDSQLPKDRFSAERLKGVDSTLKIQPAELGDSAVYLCASSAGASRQETQYFGPGTRLLVL.

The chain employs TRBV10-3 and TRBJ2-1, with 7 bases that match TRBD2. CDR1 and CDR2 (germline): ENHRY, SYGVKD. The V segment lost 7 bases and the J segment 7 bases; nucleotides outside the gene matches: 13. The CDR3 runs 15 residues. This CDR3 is CAINGKAGELNEQFF. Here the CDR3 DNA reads TGTGCCATCAACGGGAAGGCGGGAGAATTAAATGAGCAGTTCTTC.

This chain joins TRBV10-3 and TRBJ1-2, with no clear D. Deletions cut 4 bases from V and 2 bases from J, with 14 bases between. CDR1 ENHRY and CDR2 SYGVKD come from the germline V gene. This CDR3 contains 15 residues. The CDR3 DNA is TGTGCCATCAGTGTCTCCCAGGTTCTAAACTATGGCTACACCTTC. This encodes CAISVSQVLNYGYTF.

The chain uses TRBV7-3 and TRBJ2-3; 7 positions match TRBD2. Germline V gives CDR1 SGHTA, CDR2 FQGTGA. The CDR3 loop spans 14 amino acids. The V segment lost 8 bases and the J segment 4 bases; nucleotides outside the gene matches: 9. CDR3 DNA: TGTGCCAGCCAGAGGGAGGGCCGGGCAGATACGCAGTATTTT. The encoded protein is CASQREGRADTQYF. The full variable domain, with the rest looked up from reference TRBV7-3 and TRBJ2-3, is GAGVSQTPSNKVTEKGKYVELRCDPISGHTALYWYRQSLGQGPEFLIYFQGTGAADDSGLPNDRFFAVRPEGSVSTLKIQRTERGDSAVYLCASQREGRADTQYFGPGTRLTVL.

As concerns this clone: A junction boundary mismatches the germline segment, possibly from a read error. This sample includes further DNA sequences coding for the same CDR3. The CDR3 sequence is CASSLALRRSSYNEQFF. DNA for the CDR3: TGTGCCAGCAGCTTGGCCTTGCGGAGGAGCTCCTACAATGAACAGTTCTTC. The J gene is TRBJ2-1, the V gene TRBV5-4; D is perhaps TRBD2 (5 bases). The germline V gene has CDR1 SGHNT and CDR2 YYREEE (reference sequence). There are 17 residues in the CDR3.

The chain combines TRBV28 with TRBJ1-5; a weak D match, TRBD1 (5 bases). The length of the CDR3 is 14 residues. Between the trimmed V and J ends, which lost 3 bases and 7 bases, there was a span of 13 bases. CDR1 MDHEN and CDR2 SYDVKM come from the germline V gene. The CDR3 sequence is CASSLIGGGQPQHF. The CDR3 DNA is TGTGCCAGCAGTTTGATCGGGGGAGGCCAGCCCCAGCATTTT.